The 18 T cell receptor beta chains in this list originate from one sample, sequenced in a study of cytotoxic CD8 clonotypes in ibrutinib-treated CLL. Profiling relied on immunoSEQ multiplex PCR, and the TCRdb table lists in-frame clones only, not all of them. The sample yields 45,000 to 65,000 clones, roughly 80% seen once. Sequenced here: PBMCs, sampled after 24 months of ibrutinib treatment. The receptor set was obtained from a human donor with chronic lymphocytic leukemia.

V usage is TRBV30 and J usage is TRBJ2-7; no clear D. From germline, CDR1 is GTSNPN and CDR2 SVGIG (reference sequence). Trimming cost V 2 bases and J 0 bases, with 11 bases left between them. This CDR3 has 14 amino acids. The CDR3 loop is CAWSQDLSSYEQYF. CDR3 nucleotides: TGTGCCTGGAGTCAGGACCTCAGCTCCTACGAGCAGTACTTC. The complete variable domain, with remaining parts taken from reference TRBV30 and TRBJ2-7, reads SQTIHQWPATLVQPVGSPLSLECTVEGTSNPNLYWYRQAAGRGLQLLFYSVGIGQISSEVPQNLSASRPQDRQFILSSKKLLLSDSGFYLCAWSQDLSSYEQYFGPGTRLTVT.

The chain combines TRBV10-2 with TRBJ1-2, with 7 positions matching TRBD1. The CDR3 has 15 residues. Germline V gives CDR1 WSHSY, CDR2 SAAADI. The J segment lost 4 bases and the V segment lost 0 bases, leaving 5 bases of the junction unmatched. The chain's CDR3 is CASSESQGDGYGYTF. DNA for the CDR3: TGCGCCAGCAGTGAGTCTCAGGGGGACGGCTATGGCTACACCTTC.

V and J are TRBV5-5 and TRBJ2-5, with 11 nucleotides matching TRBD1. The CDR3 spans 18 residues. Trimming removed 4 bases from V and 2 bases from J; junction bases left unmatched: 13. Per germline, CDR1 SGHKS and CDR2 YYEKEE (reference sequence). CDR3 sequence reads: CASSPPGTGGVGQETQYF. The CDR3 region has the DNA TGTGCCAGCAGCCCGCCGGGGACAGGGGGAGTAGGGCAAGAGACCCAGTACTTC.

The rearrangement links TRBV6-1 to TRBJ2-7; 8 bases are a match to TRBD1. CDR1 and CDR2 (germline): MNHNS, SASEGT. CDR3 size: 14 residues. J gave up 4 bases and V 6 bases, and 8 bases lay outside the gene matches. CDR3 DNA: TGTGCCAGCAGCCCAGGGGGCTCAGGGTACGAGCAGTACTTC. Its protein product is CASSPGGSGYEQYF.

About this clone itself: A much larger clone differs by one base, so this may be a read error. The chain carries TRBV27 and TRBJ1-1, with unresolved D. V shed 5 bases and J shed 5 bases, with 12 bases lying between them. The CDR3 length is 13 residues. CDR1 is MNHEY, CDR2 SMNVEV, per germline (reference sequence). CDR3 sequence reads: CASSEGPRTEAFF. The CDR3 DNA sequence: TGTGCCAGCAGTGAAGGACCGCGGACTGAAGCTTTCTTT.

The chain joins TRBV5-1 to TRBJ1-1; a weak D match, TRBD1 (6 bases). V lost 4 bases, J lost 3 bases, and 16 bases lay in between. The CDR3 is 15 amino acids. Germline assignment: CDR1 SGHRS and CDR2 YFSETQ. CDR3 sequence (DNA): TGCGCCAGCAGCCCCAAGACAGGTTGGGACACTGAAGCTTTCTTT. This sequence encodes CASSPKTGWDTEAFF.

V usage is TRBV6-6 and J usage is TRBJ2-7, with D maybe TRBD1 (6 bases). This CDR3 spans 12 amino acids. The V gene lost 9 bases and the J gene lost 3 bases, with 12 bases spanning the gap. CDR1 and CDR2 from the germline V gene are MNHNY and SVGAGI (reference sequence). Written as DNA, the CDR3 is TGTGCCAGTTCCTTGACAGGCTACGAGCAGTACTTC. As protein: CASSLTGYEQYF.

CDR3 bases: TGCAGTGCTAGTCGGTGGGGCGAGCAGTACTTC. This translates into CSASRWGEQYF. The chain recombines TRBV20-1 with TRBJ2-7; D is ambiguous. Trimming removed 3 bases at V and 6 bases at J, with 9 bases between. Germline V gene sequence: CDR1 DFQATT, CDR2 SNEGSKA (reference sequence). The CDR3 is 11 residues long.

DNA of the CDR3: TGTGCCAGTAGTGATACCACGGGAAGCAATCAGCCCCAGCATTTT. This encodes CASSDTTGSNQPQHF. The chain joins TRBV19 to TRBJ1-5; no clear D gene. This CDR3 has 15 amino acids. V gave up 5 bases and J gave up 1 base, with 12 bases separating them. The V gene's germline CDR1 is LNHDA and CDR2 SQIVND (reference sequence).

The rearrangement joins TRBV14 to TRBJ1-3; 10 bases agree with TRBD1. Germline assignment: CDR1 SGHDN and CDR2 FVKESK. V trimming: 5 bases; J trimming: 0 bases; junction bases outside the gene matches: 4. This CDR3 region has 16 residues. The CDR3 DNA is TGTGCCAGCAGCAAACGGACAGGGGGCTCTGGAAACACCATATATTTT. Its translation is CASSKRTGGSGNTIYF. Based on the CDR3 plus reference TRBV14 and TRBJ1-3, the full variable domain is EAGVTQFPSHSVIEKGQTVTLRCDPISGHDNLYWYRRVMGKEIKFLLHFVKESKQDESGMPNNRFLAERTGGTYSTLKVQPAELEDSGVYFCASSKRTGGSGNTIYFGEGSWLTVV.

The rearrangement joins TRBV4-3 to TRBJ1-5; D possibly corresponds to TRBD1 (5 bases). This CDR3 spans 18 amino acids. The V gene lost 1 base and the J gene lost 6 bases, with 22 bases spanning the gap. Germline assignment: CDR1 LGHNA and CDR2 YSLEER. CDR3 sequence: CASSQGPHEGRSSQPQHF. DNA for the CDR3: TGCGCCAGCAGCCAAGGTCCTCACGAGGGGCGATCTTCTCAGCCCCAGCATTTT.

In this sample, this clone turned up a few times. The rearrangement uses TRBV18 and TRBJ1-1; D possibly corresponds to TRBD1 (5 bases). V shed 0 bases and J shed 0 bases, with 5 bases lying between them. CDR3 length equals 14 residues. Germline CDR1 is KGHSH and CDR2 is LQKENI. The DNA for the CDR3 is TGTGCCAGCTCACCACCGACAGTGAACACTGAAGCTTTCTTT. Its translation: CASSPPTVNTEAFF.

This clone was picked up a small number of times. The chain recombines TRBV28 with TRBJ1-5, with 7 bases lining up with TRBD1. The junction had 2 bases not matched to a gene; V was cut back by 7 bases and J by 2 bases. From germline, CDR1 is MDHEN and CDR2 SYDVKM. The CDR3 consists of 13 residues. CDR3 nucleotides: TGTGCCAGCAACGGACAGGGCAATCAGCCCCAGCATTTT. Encoded protein: CASNGQGNQPQHF.

The rearrangement uses TRBV6-1 and TRBJ1-6; D remains unclear. This CDR3 is 13 amino acids long. Trimming pared 6 bases from V and 4 bases from J, leaving 7 bases between. Per germline, CDR1 MNHNS and CDR2 SASEGT. Here the CDR3 reads CASRDTYNSPLHF. CDR3 DNA sequence: TGTGCCAGCAGGGATACTTATAATTCACCCCTCCACTTT.

The chain recombines TRBV7-9 with TRBJ2-5; 7 bases map to TRBD1. The CDR3 is made up of 15 amino acids. The trim removed 3 bases at V and 1 base at J, leaving 5 bases unmatched. The V gene's germline CDR1 is SEHNR and CDR2 FQNEAQ (reference sequence). This CDR3 reads CASSFEQGSQETQYF. The CDR3, as DNA: TGTGCCAGCAGCTTTGAACAGGGGTCCCAAGAGACCCAGTACTTC.

The rearrangement links TRBV29-1 to TRBJ2-7, with D possibly being TRBD1 or TRBD2 (5 bases each). Germline V CDR1 and CDR2: SQVTM, ANQGSEA. Trimming took 1 base from V and 4 from J, leaving 17 bases between them. The CDR3 runs 15 residues. CDR3 sequence: CSVEAPDIGNYEQYF. CDR3 DNA: TGCAGCGTTGAAGCCCCGGACATCGGGAATTACGAGCAGTACTTC.

This clone occurred once. The rearrangement uses TRBV5-4 and TRBJ2-5; weak D call: TRBD1 (6 bases). CDR1 is SGHNT, CDR2 YYREEE, per germline (reference sequence). The V and J ends lost 5 bases and 5 bases respectively, with 13 bases between them. The CDR3 extends over 13 amino acids. The CDR3 DNA reads TGTGCCAGCAGTAAGGACAGTTGGGAGACCCAGTACTTC. This gives the protein CASSKDSWETQYF.

This CDR3 reads CASSKGREGGPQHF. The CDR3 coding sequence is TGTGCCAGCTCGAAAGGCAGAGAGGGGGGGCCCCAGCATTTT. V is TRBV27 and J is TRBJ1-5; maybe TRBD1 (6 bases). CDR1 is MNHEY, CDR2 SMNVEV, per germline (reference sequence). The germline V and J ends were trimmed by 8 bases and 9 bases, with 20 bases remaining between them. CDR3 size: 14 residues.